What follows are 21 T cell receptor beta chains derived from one specimen sequenced in a study of blood T cell repertoires in COVID-19. Profiling relied on immunoSEQ multiplex PCR, and the TCRdb table lists in-frame clones only, not all of them. The sample has over 250,000 clones; roughly 89% are singletons. The sample consisted of peripheral blood. These receptors all stem from a man in his fifties with acute or convalescent COVID-19.

The V gene is TRBV4-2, the J gene TRBJ2-1, with D unresolved. The CDR3 covers 16 residues. CDR1 and CDR2 from the germline V gene are LGHNA and YNFKEQ. Trimming left V 1 base short and J 0 bases short, with 10 bases between. The CDR3 region has the DNA TGTGCCAGCAGCCAAGTGGTTAGTAGCTCCTACAATGAGCAGTTCTTC. This translates into CASSQVVSSSYNEQFF.

V and J are TRBV4-1 and TRBJ1-1, with 9 positions matching TRBD1. CDR1 and CDR2 (germline): MGHRA, YSYEKL. V shed 4 bases and J 4 bases; nucleotides not matched to a gene: 1. The CDR3 contains 13 residues. The CDR3 coding sequence is TGCGCCAGCAGCCTGGGACAGGGCACTGAAGCTTTCTTT. It encodes CASSLGQGTEAFF.

In DNA form, the CDR3 reads TGTGCCAGCAGCCTTTACAGGGAGGGTGAAAAACTGTTTTTT. Protein sequence: CASSLYREGEKLFF. The rearrangement links TRBV7-8 to TRBJ1-4; the D gene is possibly TRBD1 (6 bases). Germline V gene data show CDR1 as SGHVS and CDR2 as FQNEAQ. V lost 5 bases, J lost 7 bases, and 14 bases lay in between. CDR3 length: 14 amino acids.

The chain uses TRBV7-8 and TRBJ2-4; 8 positions agree with TRBD2. Per germline, CDR1 SGHVS and CDR2 FQNEAQ. This CDR3 is 18 amino acids long. Trimming cost V 0 bases and J 3 bases; bases outside gene matches: 10. The CDR3 DNA sequence: TGTGCCAGCAGCTTAGCGTACAGGAGCGGGGGAGGCAAAAACATTCAGTACTTC. Translation gives CASSLAYRSGGGKNIQYF.

In DNA, the CDR3 is TGTGCCAGCTCACCAATGGGACAGCAGGGAAACACCATATATTTT. Amino acids: CASSPMGQQGNTIYF. This chain connects TRBV18 to TRBJ1-3, with 7 bases matching TRBD1. The CDR3 sequence is 15 residues long. The V segment lost 2 bases and the J segment 4 bases; nucleotides outside the gene matches: 5. CDR1 is KGHSH and CDR2 is LQKENI in the germline V gene.

The J gene is TRBJ1-4, the V gene TRBV10-3; 9 nucleotides align to TRBD1. V was pared by 6 bases and J by 4 bases, with 3 bases of the junction left unmatched. Germline V CDR1 and CDR2: ENHRY, SYGVKD. The CDR3 is 14 amino acids. The CDR3 here is CAISAGQGNEKLFF. The DNA of the CDR3 is TGTGCCATCAGCGCGGGACAGGGTAATGAAAAACTGTTTTTT.

This chain connects TRBV9 to TRBJ2-5; D not certain. Trimming pared 4 bases from V and 1 base from J, leaving 17 bases between. The CDR3 runs to 16 residues. Germline V gene sequence: CDR1 SGDLS, CDR2 YYNGEE. CDR3 bases: TGTGCCAGCAGCTCCCGCCTCGACACCTTCCAAGAGACCCAGTACTTC. This codes for CASSSRLDTFQETQYF.

The chain is built from TRBV5-1 and TRBJ1-6, with 7 positions matching TRBD1. V lost 4 bases to trimming and J lost 8 bases; unmatched junction nucleotides: 12. Germline V gene lookup returns CDR1 SGHRS and CDR2 YFSETQ. The length of the CDR3 is 16 residues. CDR3 nucleotide sequence: TGCGCCAGCAGCCTTAACTCACAGGGGACTTATTCACCCCTCCACTTT. Translation gives CASSLNSQGTYSPLHF.

The rearrangement links TRBV27 to TRBJ1-2, with D unresolved. In germline, CDR1 is MNHEY, CDR2 SMNVEV (reference sequence). V dropped 6 bases and J dropped 4 bases, with 12 bases sitting between them. The CDR3 is 13 amino acids. The CDR3 region has the DNA TGTGCCAGCAGAAGTGAGGAGGGCTATGGCTACACCTTC. It codes for CASRSEEGYGYTF.

The rearrangement joins TRBV18 to TRBJ2-5, with D maybe TRBD1 (6 bases). The CDR3 contains 14 residues. CDR1 is KGHSH, CDR2 LQKENI, per germline. V lost 2 bases to trimming and J lost 11 bases, with 18 bases between them. DNA of the CDR3: TGTGCCAGCTCACCAGTTGACACCTCAACAGGGCAGTACTTC. It codes for CASSPVDTSTGQYF. The whole variable domain, remainder taken from reference TRBV18 and TRBJ2-5, is NAGVMQNPRHLVRRRGQEARLRCSPMKGHSHVYWYRQLPEEGLKFMVYLQKENIIDESGMPKERFSAEFPKEGPSILRIQQVVRGDSAAYFCASSPVDTSTGQYFGPGTRLLVL.

V gene TRBV4-2 combines with J gene TRBJ2-5; D is possibly TRBD2 (6 bases). This CDR3 comprises 16 residues. CDR1 is LGHNA, CDR2 YNFKEQ, per germline. Trimming cost V 3 bases and J 5 bases, with 19 bases left between them. CDR3: CASSQAGTDGGETQYF. The CDR3 DNA sequence: TGTGCCAGCAGCCAGGCCGGGACGGACGGAGGGGAGACCCAGTACTTC.

This clone was counted a single time. The chain's CDR3 is CASSPKTGGNSGANVLTF. The CDR3 nucleotides read TGTGCCAGCAGCCCTAAGACAGGGGGCAACTCTGGGGCCAACGTCCTGACTTTC. The chain uses TRBV4-2 and TRBJ2-6; 10 nucleotides align to TRBD1. The V and J ends lost 4 bases and 0 bases, in that order; junction bases with no gene match: 6. The CDR3 has 18 amino acids. In germline, CDR1 is LGHNA, CDR2 YNFKEQ.

The chain has TRBV7-9 and TRBJ2-1, with TRBD1 identical over 9 bases. Germline V CDR1 and CDR2: SEHNR, FQNEAQ (reference sequence). The CDR3 is made up of 15 amino acids. V shed 5 bases and J 4 bases; nucleotides not matched to a gene: 6. CDR3 nucleotide sequence: TGTGCCAGCAGCCCCGGGACAGGGTTATACAATGAGCAGTTCTTC. Residues: CASSPGTGLYNEQFF.

The V gene is TRBV19, the J gene TRBJ1-2, with TRBD1 identical over 8 bases. Trimming at V came to 5 bases and at J to 4 bases, leaving 6 bases not matched to a gene. The germline V gene encodes CDR1 LNHDA and CDR2 SQIVND (reference sequence). The CDR3 contains 14 residues. CDR3 coding DNA: TGTGCCAGTAGTGACAGGGGAATTTTCTATGGCTACACCTTC. Protein sequence: CASSDRGIFYGYTF. Full variable domain (outside the CDR3, taken from reference TRBV19 and TRBJ1-2): DGGITQSPKYLFRKEGQNVTLSCEQNLNHDAMYWYRQDPGQGLRLIYYSQIVNDFQKGDIAEGYSVSREKKESFPLTVTSAQKNPTAFYLCASSDRGIFYGYTFGSGTRLTVV.

The chain uses TRBV5-1 and TRBJ1-3, with TRBD1 identical over 8 bases. The CDR3 totals 16 residues. The J segment lost 8 bases and the V segment lost 0 bases, leaving 10 bases of the junction unmatched. Germline CDR1 is SGHRS and CDR2 is YFSETQ. CDR3 sequence reads: CASSLEGTGAGDTIYF. CDR3 nucleotide sequence: TGCGCCAGCAGCTTGGAGGGGACAGGCGCGGGGGACACCATATATTTT.

The genes are TRBV30 and TRBJ1-2; D is uncertain. The CDR3 contains 15 residues. Germline values: CDR1 GTSNPN, CDR2 SVGIG (reference sequence). Trimming took off 3 bases at V and 0 bases at J, with 14 bases between the two ends. The CDR3 is CAWREPGRSNYGYTF. The CDR3 DNA is TGTGCCTGGAGGGAACCTGGCAGGTCTAACTATGGCTACACCTTC. Full variable domain (missing parts from reference TRBV30 and TRBJ1-2): SQTIHQWPATLVQPVGSPLSLECTVEGTSNPNLYWYRQAAGRGLQLLFYSVGIGQISSEVPQNLSASRPQDRQFILSSKKLLLSDSGFYLCAWREPGRSNYGYTFGSGTRLTVV.

The V gene is TRBV7-9, the J gene TRBJ2-5; 10 bases line up with TRBD2. The germline V gene has CDR1 SEHNR and CDR2 FQNEAQ (reference sequence). Unmatched junction bases numbered 5, after V lost 1 base and J lost 3 bases. This CDR3 spans 16 amino acids. In DNA, the CDR3 is TGTGCCAGCAGCTTAGACTCCGGGACTAGCGAAGAGACCCAGTACTTC. Residues: CASSLDSGTSEETQYF.

The chain employs TRBV30 and TRBJ1-4; TRBD1 is a possible D gene (5 bases). CDR3 length: 12 residues. Between the trimmed V and J ends, which lost 2 bases and 5 bases, there was a span of 6 bases. Per the germline V gene, CDR1 is GTSNPN and CDR2 is SVGIG (reference sequence). The DNA of the CDR3 is TGTGCCTGGAGTAGGGGAAATGAAAAACTGTTTTTT. Encoded protein: CAWSRGNEKLFF.

The chain recombines TRBV9 with TRBJ1-3, with a tentative D call TRBD1 (6 bases). Germline V gene sequence: CDR1 SGDLS, CDR2 YYNGEE. The CDR3 is 14 amino acids. V gave up 6 bases and J gave up 4 bases, with 14 bases separating them. Here the CDR3 reads CASNPRGSGNTIYF. The CDR3 DNA sequence: TGTGCCAGCAACCCCAGGGGTTCCGGAAACACCATATATTTT.

This clone has only one observation. The chain has TRBV30 and TRBJ1-5; 8 bases fit TRBD1. The length of the CDR3 is 16 residues. Germline V gives CDR1 GTSNPN, CDR2 SVGIG (reference sequence). The J segment lost 2 bases and the V segment lost 2 bases, leaving 8 bases of the junction unmatched. The CDR3 DNA is TGTGCCTGGAGTTTTGGGACAGGAGGGGGCAATCAGCCCCAGCATTTT. It codes for CAWSFGTGGGNQPQHF. Full variable domain (rest looked up from reference TRBV30 and TRBJ1-5): SQTIHQWPATLVQPVGSPLSLECTVEGTSNPNLYWYRQAAGRGLQLLFYSVGIGQISSEVPQNLSASRPQDRQFILSSKKLLLSDSGFYLCAWSFGTGGGNQPQHFGDGTRLSIL.

The V and J genes are TRBV6-6 and TRBJ1-5; 9 bases line up with TRBD1. This CDR3 is built from 18 residues. CDR1 and CDR2 (germline): MNHNY, SVGAGI (reference sequence). V gave up 6 bases and J gave up 9 bases; unmatched junction bases: 21. In DNA, the CDR3 is TGTGCCAGCAGCCGAACCGGGACAGGGTTTGGCGGTTCTAGGCCCCAGCATTTT. Translated, it gives CASSRTGTGFGGSRPQHF.